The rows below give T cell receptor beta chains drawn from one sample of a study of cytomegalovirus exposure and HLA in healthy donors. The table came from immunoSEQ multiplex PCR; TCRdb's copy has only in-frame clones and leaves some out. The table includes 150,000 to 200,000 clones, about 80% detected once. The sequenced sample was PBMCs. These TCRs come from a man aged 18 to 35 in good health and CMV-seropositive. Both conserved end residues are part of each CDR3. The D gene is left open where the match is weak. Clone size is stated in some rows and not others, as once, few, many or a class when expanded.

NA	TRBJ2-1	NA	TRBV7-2	TGTGCCAGCAGCTTAGTTGGTGGGGCCTTCAATGAGCAGTTCTTC	CASSLVGGAFNEQFF
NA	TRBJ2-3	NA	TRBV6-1	TGTGCCAGCTCGGGACTCAGCACAGATACGCAGTATTTT	CASSGLSTDTQYF
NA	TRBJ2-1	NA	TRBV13	TGTGCCAGCAGGGAAGGGGGTTACAATGAGCAGTTCTTC	CASREGGYNEQFF
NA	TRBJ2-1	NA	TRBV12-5	TGTGCTAGTGGTTCACCACTAGTGGGGGCCCTCAATGAGCAGTTCTTC	CASGSPLVGALNEQFF
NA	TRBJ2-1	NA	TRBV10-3	TGTGCCATCAGTGCGACAGCGAATGAGCAGTTCTTC	CAISATANEQFF
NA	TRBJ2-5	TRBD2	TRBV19	TGTGCCAGTAGTATAGGGGGGACTAGCCAAGAGACCCAGTACTTC	CASSIGGTSQETQYF
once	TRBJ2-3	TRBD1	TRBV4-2	TGTGCCAGCAGCCAAGGCCAAGGACAGGGTTTCACAGATACGCAGTATTTT	CASSQGQGQGFTDTQYF
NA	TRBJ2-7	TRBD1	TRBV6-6	TGTGCCAGCAGTTTCTGGACAGGGGACACCTACGAGCAGTACTTC	CASSFWTGDTYEQYF
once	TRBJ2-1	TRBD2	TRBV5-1	TGCGCCAGCACGACTAGCGGGAGGGAGAATGAGCAGTTCTTC	CASTTSGRENEQFF
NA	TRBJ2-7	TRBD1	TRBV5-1	TGCGCCAGCACCGCTCCTGGGACAGGGTCCTCCATGGCGGGAGAGCAGTACTTC	CASTAPGTGSSMAGEQYF
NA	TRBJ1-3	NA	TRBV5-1	TGCGCCAGCAGCTCGGGTTACTCTGGAAACACCATATATTTT	CASSSGYSGNTIYF
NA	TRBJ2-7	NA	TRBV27	TGTGCCAGCAGTTCCACGGGGTACGAGCAGTACTTC	CASSSTGYEQYF
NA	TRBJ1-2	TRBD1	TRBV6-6	TGTGCCAGCAGTCGACAGGGGGAGTATGGCTACACCTTC	CASSRQGEYGYTF
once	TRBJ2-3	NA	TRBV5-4	TGTGCCAGCAGCTTGGTTTCTACTGGCACAGATACGCAGTATTTT	CASSLVSTGTDTQYF
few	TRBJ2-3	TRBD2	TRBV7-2	TGTGCCAGCAGTGGGTATGGCGGGAGGGTGGCGGATACGCAGTATTTT	CASSGYGGRVADTQYF
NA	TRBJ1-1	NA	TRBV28	TGTGCCAGCAGCCAGGGCTTGAACACTGAAGCTTTCTTT	CASSQGLNTEAFF
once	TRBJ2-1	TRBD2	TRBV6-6	TGTGCCAGCAGATATAGCGGGAGCTCCTCAAGTGAGCAGTTCTTC	CASRYSGSSSSEQFF
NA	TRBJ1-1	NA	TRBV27	TGTGCCAGCAGCCCGAGACAGGCTTGGAACACTGAAGCTTTCTTT	CASSPRQAWNTEAFF
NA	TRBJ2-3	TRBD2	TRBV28	TGTGCCAGCAGTCCTTCGGGACTAGTGGGGCGCCACACAGATACGCAGTATTTT	CASSPSGLVGRHTDTQYF
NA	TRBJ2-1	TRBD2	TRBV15	TGTGCCACCAGCCCCGAGTGGGGGGGTTCATCGGGCTACAATGAGCAGTTCTTC	CATSPEWGGSSGYNEQFF
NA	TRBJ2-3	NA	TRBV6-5	TGTGCCAGCAGTTACGGTGGGGGGGCCCTCCCAGATACGCAGTATTTT	CASSYGGGALPDTQYF
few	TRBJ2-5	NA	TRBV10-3	TGTGCCATCAGTGAAGGGCCCGGGGAGGAGACCCAGTACTTC	CAISEGPGEETQYF
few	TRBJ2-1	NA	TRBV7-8	TGTGCCAGCAGCTTTTCCCGGGAGCAGTTCTTC	CASSFSREQFF
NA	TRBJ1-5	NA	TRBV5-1	TGCGCCAGCAGCTACTTTGATAGCAATCAGCCCCAGCATTTT	CASSYFDSNQPQHF
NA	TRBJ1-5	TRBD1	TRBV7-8	TGTGCCAGCAGCATCGACAGGGGGGACAATCAGCCCCAGCATTTT	CASSIDRGDNQPQHF
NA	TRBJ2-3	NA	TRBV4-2	TGTGCCAGCAGCCAGGTGGGGACTTCCACAGATACGCAGTATTTT	CASSQVGTSTDTQYF
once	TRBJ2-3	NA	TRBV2	TGTGCCAGCAGTGATAACGGCGGCTACACAGATACGCAGTATTTT	CASSDNGGYTDTQYF
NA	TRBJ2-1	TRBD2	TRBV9	TGTGCCAGCAGCGTAGCGTCATCGGGAGGGCAGGATGAGCAGTTCTTC	CASSVASSGGQDEQFF
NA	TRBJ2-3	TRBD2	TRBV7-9	TGTGCCAGCAGCCCTAGACTAGCGTCTAGCACAGATACGCAGTATTTT	CASSPRLASSTDTQYF
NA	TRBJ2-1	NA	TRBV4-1	TGCGCCAGCAGCCAAGGTTCCAGGAACCCTTATGAGCAGTTCTTC	CASSQGSRNPYEQFF
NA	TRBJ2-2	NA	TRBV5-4	TGTGCCAGCAGCGGAAAAGAGGCCGGGGAGCTGTTTTTT	CASSGKEAGELFF
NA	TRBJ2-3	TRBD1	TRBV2	TGTGCCAGCAGGTCACAGGGGCGCGCAGATACGCAGTATTTT	CASRSQGRADTQYF
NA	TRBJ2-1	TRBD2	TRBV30	TGTGCCTGGAGTCATGGACTAGCGGGGTCCAACTACAATGAGCAGTTCTTC	CAWSHGLAGSNYNEQFF
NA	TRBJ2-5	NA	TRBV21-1	TGTGCCAGCAGCAAATGGCCTAGCGGGATCCAAGAGACCCAGTACTTC	CASSKWPSGIQETQYF
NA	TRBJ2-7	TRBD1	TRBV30	TGTGCCTCAGGACAGGATGGCTACGAGCAGTACTTC	CASGQDGYEQYF
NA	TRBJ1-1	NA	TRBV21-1	TGTGCCAGCAGCAAAAGGGGGTGGGACACTGAAGCTTTCTTT	CASSKRGWDTEAFF
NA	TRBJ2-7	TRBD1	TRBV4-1	TGCGCCAGCAGCCGGGGACAGGGACCCCCTCCCTACGAGCAGTACTTC	CASSRGQGPPPYEQYF
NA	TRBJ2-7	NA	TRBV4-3	TGCGCCAGCAGCCAAGAGGCGGTCAGCGAAACCTACGAGCAGTACTTC	CASSQEAVSETYEQYF
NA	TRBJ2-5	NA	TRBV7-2	TGTGCCAGCAGCTTAGATCAGGGGAGAGAGACCCAGTACTTC	CASSLDQGRETQYF
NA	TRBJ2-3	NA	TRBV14	TGTGCCGGCAGCCAAGTCGTCGCAGATACGCAGTATTTT	CAGSQVVADTQYF
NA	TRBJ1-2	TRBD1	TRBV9	TGTGCCAGCAGCGGGGACAGGGGCGGAGGCTACCCCTTC	CASSGDRGGGYPF
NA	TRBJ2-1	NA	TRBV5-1	TGCGCCAGCAGCTTGGGTTCGGGGGGCCAATACAATGAGCAGTTCTTC	CASSLGSGGQYNEQFF
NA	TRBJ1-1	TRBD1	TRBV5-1	TGCGCCAGCAGCTGGAGGGACAGCCTTTCGAGCCCGAACACTGAAGCTTTCTTT	CASSWRDSLSSPNTEAFF
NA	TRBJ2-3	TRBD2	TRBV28	TGTGCCAGCAGCACAAGGGGACTAGCGTTTGGTACGCAGTATTTT	CASSTRGLAFGTQYF
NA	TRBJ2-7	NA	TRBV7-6	TGTGCCAGCAGCTTAAGGGGTTTCAACGAGCAGTACTTC	CASSLRGFNEQYF
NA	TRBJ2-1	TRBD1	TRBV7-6	TGTGCCAGCAGCTTAGGAAGGCTCGATTTGACAGGGGGATACAATGAGCAGTTCTTC	CASSLGRLDLTGGYNEQFF
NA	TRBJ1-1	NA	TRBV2	TGTGCCAGCATGGGAGGGGGGGCTGAAGCTTTCTTT	CASMGGGAEAFF
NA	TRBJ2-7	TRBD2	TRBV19	TGTGCCAGTAGTACCTCGACTAGCGGGAGGTTGGAGCAGTACTTC	CASSTSTSGRLEQYF
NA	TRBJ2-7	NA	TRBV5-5	TGTGCCAGCAGCAGGACTACCTACGAGCAGTACTTC	CASSRTTYEQYF
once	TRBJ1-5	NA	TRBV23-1	TGCGCCAGCAGTCTAACTCTCCTCAAGAACAATCAGCCCCAGCATTTT	CASSLTLLKNNQPQHF
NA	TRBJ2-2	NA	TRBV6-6	TGTGCCAGCAGTCACTTAAGGGGGGGGACCACCGGGGAGCTGTTTTTT	CASSHLRGGTTGELFF
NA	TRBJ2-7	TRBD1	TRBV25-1	TGTGCCAGCAGCTGGGACAGGCCGCCCTACGAGCAGTACTTC	CASSWDRPPYEQYF